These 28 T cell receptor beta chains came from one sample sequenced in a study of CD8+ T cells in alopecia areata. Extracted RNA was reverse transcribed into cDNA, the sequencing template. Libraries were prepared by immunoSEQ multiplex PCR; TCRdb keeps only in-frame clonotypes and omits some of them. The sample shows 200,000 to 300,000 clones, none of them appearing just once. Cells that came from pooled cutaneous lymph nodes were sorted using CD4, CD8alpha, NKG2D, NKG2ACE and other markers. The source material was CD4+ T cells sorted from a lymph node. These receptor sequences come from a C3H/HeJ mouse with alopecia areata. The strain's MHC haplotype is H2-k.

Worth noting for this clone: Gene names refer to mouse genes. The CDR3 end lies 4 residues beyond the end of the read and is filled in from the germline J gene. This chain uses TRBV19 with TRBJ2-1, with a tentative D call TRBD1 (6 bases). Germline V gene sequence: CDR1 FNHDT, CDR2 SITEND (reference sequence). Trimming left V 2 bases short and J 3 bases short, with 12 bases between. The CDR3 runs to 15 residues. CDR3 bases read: TGTGCCAGCAGTATCCCCCCGGACAGCTATGCT. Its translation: CASSIPPDSYA. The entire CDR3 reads CASSIPPDSYAEQFF.

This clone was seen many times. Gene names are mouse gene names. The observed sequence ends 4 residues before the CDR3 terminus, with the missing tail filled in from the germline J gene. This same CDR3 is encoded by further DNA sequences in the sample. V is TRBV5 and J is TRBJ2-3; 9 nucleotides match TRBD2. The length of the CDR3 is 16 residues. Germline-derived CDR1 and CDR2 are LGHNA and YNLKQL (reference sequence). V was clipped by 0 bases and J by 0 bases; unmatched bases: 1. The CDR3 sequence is CASSQDGGASAETLYF. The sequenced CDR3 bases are TGTGCCAGCAGCCAAGATGGGGGGGCTAGTGCAGAA.

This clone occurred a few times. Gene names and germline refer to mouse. The CDR3 here is CASRPGTVAETLYF. The CDR3 bases that were read are TGTGCCAGCAGGCCCGGGACAGTTGCAGAA. The chain combines TRBV13-3 with TRBJ2-3, with 7 bases aligning to TRBD1. The CDR3 extends 4 residues past the end of the read, so its final part is completed from the germline J gene. CDR3 size: 14 residues. Germline CDR1 NNHDY, CDR2 SYVADS. V shed 5 bases, J shed 2 bases, and the junction held 5 bases outside the gene matches.

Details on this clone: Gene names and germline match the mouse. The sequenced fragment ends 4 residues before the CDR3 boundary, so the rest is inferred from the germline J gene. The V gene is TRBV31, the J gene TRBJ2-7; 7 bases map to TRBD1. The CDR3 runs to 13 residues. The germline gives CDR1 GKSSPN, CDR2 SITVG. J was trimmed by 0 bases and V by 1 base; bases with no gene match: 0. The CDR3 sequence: CAWSRDSSYEQYF. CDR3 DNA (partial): TGTGCCTGGAGTCGGGACAGCTCCTAT.

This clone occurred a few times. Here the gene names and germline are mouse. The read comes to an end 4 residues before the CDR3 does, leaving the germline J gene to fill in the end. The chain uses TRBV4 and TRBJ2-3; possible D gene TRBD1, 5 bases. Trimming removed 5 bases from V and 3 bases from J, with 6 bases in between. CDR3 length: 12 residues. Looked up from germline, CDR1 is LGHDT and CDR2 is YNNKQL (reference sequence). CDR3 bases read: TGTGCCAGCAGCCGGACAGCAGAA. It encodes CASSRTAE. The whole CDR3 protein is CASSRTAETLYF.

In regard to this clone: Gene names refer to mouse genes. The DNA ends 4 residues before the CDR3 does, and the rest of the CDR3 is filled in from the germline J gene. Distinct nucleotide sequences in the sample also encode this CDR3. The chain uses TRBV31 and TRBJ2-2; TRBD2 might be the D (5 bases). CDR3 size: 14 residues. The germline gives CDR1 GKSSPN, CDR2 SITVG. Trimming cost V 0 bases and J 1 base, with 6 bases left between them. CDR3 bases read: TGTGCCTGGAGTCTTTGGGGAAACACCGGG. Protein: CAWSLWGNTG. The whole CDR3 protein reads CAWSLWGNTGQLYF.

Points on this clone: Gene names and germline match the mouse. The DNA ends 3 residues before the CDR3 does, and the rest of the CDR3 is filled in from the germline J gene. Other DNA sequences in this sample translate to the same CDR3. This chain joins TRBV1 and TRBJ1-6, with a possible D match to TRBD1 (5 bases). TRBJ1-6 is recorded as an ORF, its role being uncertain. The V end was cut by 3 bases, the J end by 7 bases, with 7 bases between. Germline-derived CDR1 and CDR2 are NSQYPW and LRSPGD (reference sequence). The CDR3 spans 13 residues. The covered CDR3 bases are TGCACCTGCAGTGCTGGGGGGAATTCGCCC. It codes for CTCSAGGNSP. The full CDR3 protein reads CTCSAGGNSPLYF.

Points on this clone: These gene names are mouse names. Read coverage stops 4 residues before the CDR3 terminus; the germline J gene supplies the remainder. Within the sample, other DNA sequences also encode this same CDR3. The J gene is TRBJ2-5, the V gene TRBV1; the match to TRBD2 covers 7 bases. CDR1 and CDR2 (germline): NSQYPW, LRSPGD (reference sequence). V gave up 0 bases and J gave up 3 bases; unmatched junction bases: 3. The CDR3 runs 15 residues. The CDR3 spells CTCSADRGGQDTQYF. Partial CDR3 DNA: TGCACCTGCAGTGCAGATCGGGGGGGACAAGAC.

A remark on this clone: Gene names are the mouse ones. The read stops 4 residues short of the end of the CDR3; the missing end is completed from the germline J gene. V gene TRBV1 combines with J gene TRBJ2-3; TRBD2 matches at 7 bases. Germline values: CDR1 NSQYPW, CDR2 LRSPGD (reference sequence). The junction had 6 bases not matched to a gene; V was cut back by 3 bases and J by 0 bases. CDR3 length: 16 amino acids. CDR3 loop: CTCSATGESSAETLYF. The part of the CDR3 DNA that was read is TGCACCTGCAGTGCCACTGGGGAATCTAGTGCAGAA.

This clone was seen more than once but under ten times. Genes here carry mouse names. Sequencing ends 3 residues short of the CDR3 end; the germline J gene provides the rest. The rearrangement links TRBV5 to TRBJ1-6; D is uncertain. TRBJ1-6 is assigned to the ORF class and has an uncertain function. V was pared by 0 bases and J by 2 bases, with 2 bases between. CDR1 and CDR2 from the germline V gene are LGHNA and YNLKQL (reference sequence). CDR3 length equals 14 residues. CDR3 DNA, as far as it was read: TGTGCCAGCAGCCAAGAGGCCTATAATTCGCCC. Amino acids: CASSQEAYNSP. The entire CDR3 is CASSQEAYNSPLYF.

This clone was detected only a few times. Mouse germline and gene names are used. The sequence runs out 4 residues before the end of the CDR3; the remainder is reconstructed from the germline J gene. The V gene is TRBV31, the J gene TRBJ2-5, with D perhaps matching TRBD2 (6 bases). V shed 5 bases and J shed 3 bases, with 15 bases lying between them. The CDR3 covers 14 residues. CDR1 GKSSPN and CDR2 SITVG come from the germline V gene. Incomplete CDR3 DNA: TGTGCCTGGGGTAATCCGGGACTACAAGAC. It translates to CAWGNPGLQD. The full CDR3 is CAWGNPGLQDTQYF.

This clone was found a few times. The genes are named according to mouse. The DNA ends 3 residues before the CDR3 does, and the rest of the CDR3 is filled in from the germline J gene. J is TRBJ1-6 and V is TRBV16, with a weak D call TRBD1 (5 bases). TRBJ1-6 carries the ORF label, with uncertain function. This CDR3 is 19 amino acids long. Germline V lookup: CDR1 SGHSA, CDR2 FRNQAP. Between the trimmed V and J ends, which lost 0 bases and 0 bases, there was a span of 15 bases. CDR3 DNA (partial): TGTGCAAGCAGCTTAGATCGGTGGGAAGGGGATTCCTATAATTCGCCC. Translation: CASSLDRWEGDSYNSP. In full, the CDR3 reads CASSLDRWEGDSYNSPLYF.

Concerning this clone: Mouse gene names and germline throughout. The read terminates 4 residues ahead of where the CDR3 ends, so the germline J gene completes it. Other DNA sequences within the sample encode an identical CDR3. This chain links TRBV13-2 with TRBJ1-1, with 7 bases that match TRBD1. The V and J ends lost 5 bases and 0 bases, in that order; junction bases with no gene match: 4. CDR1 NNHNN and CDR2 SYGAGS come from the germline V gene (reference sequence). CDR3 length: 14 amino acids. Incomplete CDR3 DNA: TGTGCCAGCGGAGGGGACAGTGCAAACACA. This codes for CASGGDSANT. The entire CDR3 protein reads CASGGDSANTEVFF.

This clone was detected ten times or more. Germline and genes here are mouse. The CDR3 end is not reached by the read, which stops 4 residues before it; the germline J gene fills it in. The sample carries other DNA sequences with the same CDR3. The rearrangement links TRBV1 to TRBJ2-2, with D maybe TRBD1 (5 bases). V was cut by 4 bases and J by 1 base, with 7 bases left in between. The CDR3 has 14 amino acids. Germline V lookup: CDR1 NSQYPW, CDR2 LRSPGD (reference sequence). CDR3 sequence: CTCSGTKNTGQLYF. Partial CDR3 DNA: TGCACCTGCAGTGGGACAAAAAACACCGGG.

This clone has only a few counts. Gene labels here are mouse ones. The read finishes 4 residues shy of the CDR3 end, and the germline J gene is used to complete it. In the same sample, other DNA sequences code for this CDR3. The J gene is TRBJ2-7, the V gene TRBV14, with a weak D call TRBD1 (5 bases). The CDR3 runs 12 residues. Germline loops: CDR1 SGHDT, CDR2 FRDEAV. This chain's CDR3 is CASSPDRYEQYF. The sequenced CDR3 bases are TGTGCCAGCAGCCCCGACAGATAT.

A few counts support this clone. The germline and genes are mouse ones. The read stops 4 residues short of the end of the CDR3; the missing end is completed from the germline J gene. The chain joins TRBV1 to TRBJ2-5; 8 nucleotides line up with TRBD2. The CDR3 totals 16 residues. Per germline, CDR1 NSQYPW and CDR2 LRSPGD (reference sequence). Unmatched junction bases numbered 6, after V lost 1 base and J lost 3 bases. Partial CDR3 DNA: TGCACCTGCAGTGCAGGGGGGGGGCTAGGACAAGAC. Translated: CTCSAGGGLGQD. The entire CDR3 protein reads CTCSAGGGLGQDTQYF. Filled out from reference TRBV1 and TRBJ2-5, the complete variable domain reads VTLLEQNPRWRLVPRGQAVNLRCILKNSQYPWMSWYQQDLQKQLQWLFTLRSPGDKEVKSLPGADYLATRVTDTELRLQVANMSQGRTLYCTCSAGGGLGQDTQYFGPGTRLLVL.

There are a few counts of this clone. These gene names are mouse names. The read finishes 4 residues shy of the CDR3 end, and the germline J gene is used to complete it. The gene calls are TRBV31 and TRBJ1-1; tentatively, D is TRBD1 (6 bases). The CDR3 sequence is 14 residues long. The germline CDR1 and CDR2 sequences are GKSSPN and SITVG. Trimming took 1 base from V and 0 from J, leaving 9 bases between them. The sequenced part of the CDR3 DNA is TGTGCCTGGAGTCGGAGGACAGCAAACACA. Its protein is CAWSRRTANT. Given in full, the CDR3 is CAWSRRTANTEVFF.

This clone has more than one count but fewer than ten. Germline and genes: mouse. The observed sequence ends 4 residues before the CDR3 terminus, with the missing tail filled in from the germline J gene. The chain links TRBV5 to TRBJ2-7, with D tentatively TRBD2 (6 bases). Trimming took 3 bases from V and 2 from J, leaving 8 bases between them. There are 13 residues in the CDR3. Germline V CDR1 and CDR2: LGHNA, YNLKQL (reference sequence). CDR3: CASSQGLTYEQYF. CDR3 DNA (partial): TGTGCCAGCAGCCAGGGACTTACCTAT.

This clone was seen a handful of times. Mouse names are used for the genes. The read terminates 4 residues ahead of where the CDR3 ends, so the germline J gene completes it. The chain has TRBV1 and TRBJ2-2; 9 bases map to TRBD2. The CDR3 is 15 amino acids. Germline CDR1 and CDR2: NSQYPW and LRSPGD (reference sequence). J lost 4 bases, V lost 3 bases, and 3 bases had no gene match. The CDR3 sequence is CTCSAWGGLTGQLYF. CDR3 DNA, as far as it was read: TGCACCTGCAGTGCTTGGGGGGGCCTCACCGGG.

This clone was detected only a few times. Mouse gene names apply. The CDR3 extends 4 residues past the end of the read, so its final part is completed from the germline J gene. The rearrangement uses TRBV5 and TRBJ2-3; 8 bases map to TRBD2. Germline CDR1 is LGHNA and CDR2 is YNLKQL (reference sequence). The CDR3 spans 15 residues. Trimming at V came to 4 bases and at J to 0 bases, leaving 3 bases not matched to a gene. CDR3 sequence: CASSPTGASAETLYF. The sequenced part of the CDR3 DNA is TGTGCCAGCAGCCCGACTGGGGCGAGTGCAGAA.

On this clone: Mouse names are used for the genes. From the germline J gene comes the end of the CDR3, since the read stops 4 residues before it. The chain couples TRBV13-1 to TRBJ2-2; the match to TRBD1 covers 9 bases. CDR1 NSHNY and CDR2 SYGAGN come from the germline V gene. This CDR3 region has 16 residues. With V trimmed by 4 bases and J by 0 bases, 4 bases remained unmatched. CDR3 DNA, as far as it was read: TGTGCCAGCAGTACCGGACAGGGGACAAACACCGGG. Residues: CASSTGQGTNTG. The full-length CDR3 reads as CASSTGQGTNTGQLYF.

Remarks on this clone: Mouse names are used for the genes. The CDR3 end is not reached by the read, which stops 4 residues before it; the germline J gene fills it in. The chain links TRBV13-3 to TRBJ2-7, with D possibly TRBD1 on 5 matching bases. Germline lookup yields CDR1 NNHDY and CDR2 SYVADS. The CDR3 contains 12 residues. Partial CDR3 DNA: TGTGCCAGCAGTGATAAAGGGGAT. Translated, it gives CASSDKGD. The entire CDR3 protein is CASSDKGDEQYF.

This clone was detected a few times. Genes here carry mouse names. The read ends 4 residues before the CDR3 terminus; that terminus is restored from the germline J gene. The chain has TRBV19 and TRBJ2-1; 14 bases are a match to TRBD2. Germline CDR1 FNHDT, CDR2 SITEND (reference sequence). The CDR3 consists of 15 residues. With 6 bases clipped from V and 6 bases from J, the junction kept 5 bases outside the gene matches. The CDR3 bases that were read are TGTGCCAGCAACCCGGGACTGGGGGGGCCTGCT. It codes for CASNPGLGGPA. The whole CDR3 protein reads CASNPGLGGPAEQFF.

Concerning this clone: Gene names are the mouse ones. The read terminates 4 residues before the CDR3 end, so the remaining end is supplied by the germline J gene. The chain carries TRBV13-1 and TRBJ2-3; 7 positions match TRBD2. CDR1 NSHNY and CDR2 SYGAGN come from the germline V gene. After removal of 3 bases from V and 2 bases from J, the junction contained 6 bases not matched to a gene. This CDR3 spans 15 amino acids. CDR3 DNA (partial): TGTGCCAGCAGTGCCTGGGGGAGGGATGCAGAA. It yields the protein CASSAWGRDAE. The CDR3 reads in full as CASSAWGRDAETLYF.

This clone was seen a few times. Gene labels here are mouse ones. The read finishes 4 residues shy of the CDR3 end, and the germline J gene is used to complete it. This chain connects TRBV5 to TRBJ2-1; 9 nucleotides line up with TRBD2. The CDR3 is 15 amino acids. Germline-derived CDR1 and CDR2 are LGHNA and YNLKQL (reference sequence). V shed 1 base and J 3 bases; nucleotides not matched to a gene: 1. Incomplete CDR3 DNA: TGTGCCAGCAGCCAAGCTGGGGGGGTCTATGCT. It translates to CASSQAGGVYA. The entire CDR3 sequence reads CASSQAGGVYAEQFF.

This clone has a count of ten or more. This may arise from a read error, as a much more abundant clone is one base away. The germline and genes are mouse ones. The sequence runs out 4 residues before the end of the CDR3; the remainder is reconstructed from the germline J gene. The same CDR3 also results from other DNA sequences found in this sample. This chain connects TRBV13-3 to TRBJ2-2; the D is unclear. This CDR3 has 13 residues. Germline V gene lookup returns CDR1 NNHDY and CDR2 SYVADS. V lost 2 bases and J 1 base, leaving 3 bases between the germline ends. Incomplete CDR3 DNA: TGTGCCAGCAGTGACAAAAACACCGGG. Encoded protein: CASSDKNTG. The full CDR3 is CASSDKNTGQLYF.

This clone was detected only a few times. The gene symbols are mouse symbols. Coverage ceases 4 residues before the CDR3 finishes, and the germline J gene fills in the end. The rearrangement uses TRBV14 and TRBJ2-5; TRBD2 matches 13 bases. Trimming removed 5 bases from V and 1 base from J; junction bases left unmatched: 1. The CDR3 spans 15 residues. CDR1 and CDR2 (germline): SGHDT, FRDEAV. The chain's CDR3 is CASRGTGGDQDTQYF. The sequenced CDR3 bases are TGTGCCAGCAGAGGGACTGGGGGGGACCAAGAC.

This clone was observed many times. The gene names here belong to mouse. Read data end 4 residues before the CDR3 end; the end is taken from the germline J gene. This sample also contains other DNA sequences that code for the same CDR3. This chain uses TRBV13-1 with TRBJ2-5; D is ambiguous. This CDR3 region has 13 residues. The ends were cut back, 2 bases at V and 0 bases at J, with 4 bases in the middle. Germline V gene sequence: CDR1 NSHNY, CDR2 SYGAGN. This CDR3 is CASSDNNQDTQYF. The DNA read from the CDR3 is TGTGCCAGCAGTGACAATAACCAAGAC.